This record concerns one TCR beta chain sequence. Its antigen is unidentified. The CDR3 covers 15 residues. Germline-derived CDR1 and CDR2 are MDHEN and SYDVKM. Between the trimmed V and J ends, which lost 3 bases and 5 bases, there was a span of 13 bases. The data originate from a study of cytomegalovirus exposure and HLA in healthy donors. 13 Jbeta primers and 60 Vbeta primers were used for the PCR. Produced via immunoSEQ multiplex PCR; TCRdb's table is partial and in-frame only. The data hold some 150,000 clones, with almost 85% observed a single time. Findings and limits, study-wide: Later, an analysis found that common viral pathogens appeared to be linked with several of the most significant clusters. Most TCR sequences were rare, but some public TCRs occurred in many donors. With further analysis later on, most CMV-associated TCR beta chains appeared HLA-restricted. Both high specificity and high sensitivity reportedly marked the classifier's diagnosis of cytomegalovirus status.

Material for sequencing was PBMCs. The chain has TRBV28 and TRBJ2-2, with a tentative D call TRBD1 (5 bases). The sequence was obtained from a man aged 25 to 40 in good health and CMV-seropositive. CDR3 loop: CASSLGRVGTGELFF. The CDR3 DNA reads as TGTGCCAGCAGTTTGGGCAGGGTCGGGACCGGGGAGCTGTTTTTT.